The T cell receptor beta chain described here comes from a study of blood T cell repertoires in COVID-19. The table came from immunoSEQ multiplex PCR; TCRdb's copy has only in-frame clones and leaves some out. The sample records 210,000 or so clones, 81% being singletons. Germline-derived CDR1 and CDR2 are SGHAT and FQNNGV. V gave up 0 bases and J gave up 6 bases, with 15 bases separating them. There are 15 residues in the CDR3. The chain couples TRBV11-2 to TRBJ2-7, with D uncertain. The TCR comes from a woman in her fifties or sixties with acute COVID-19. What was sequenced was PBMCs or T cells enriched from blood (not recorded which). The CDR3, as DNA: TGTGCCAGCAGCTTAGATTTACAGCACCCCCGCGAGCAGTACTTC. It yields the protein CASSLDLQHPREQYF.